Below, 21 T cell receptor beta chains from the same sample are listed, as sequenced in a study of tumor-infiltrating lymphocytes in primary liver carcinoma. Scientists recovered RNA and DNA together from roughly 20-30 mg of unsorted bulk tissue. Synthesis of TCR beta cDNA was carried out from around 540 ng total RNA with a constant-region primer. Construction of TCR beta libraries relied on three successive nested multiplex PCR rounds employing slightly modified ARM-PCR. A C-beta reverse primer and TRBV1-TRBV30 forward primers served in each of the first two PCR rounds, at roughly 10 cycles apiece. Each CDR3 protein is one row after TCRdb ran MiXCR on the multiplex PCR reads. The repertoire consists of tens of thousands of distinct CDR3 sequences, with about 65% occurring once and the leading ten covering around 38%. The sequenced sample was liver tumor tissue from sampling region 4. As for subset: tumor region T4, right-lateral pole. The origin of the receptors is a man aged 40-55 years with primary liver carcinoma and hepatitis B virus infection.

The V and J genes are TRBV12-3 or TRBV12-4 and TRBJ1-1; 7 bases line up with TRBD1. The CDR3 totals 13 residues. V lost 8 bases, J lost 7 bases, and 10 bases stayed unmatched. The CDR3 loop reads CASGEGTEDEAFF. As DNA, the CDR3 is TGTGCCAGCGGTGAAGGGACAGAGGATGAAGCTTTCTTT.

In regard to this clonotype: A much bigger clone sits one base away, suggesting this may be a read error. The chain links TRBV24-1 to TRBJ2-1; 9 bases line up with TRBD2. Germline V CDR1 and CDR2: KGHDR, SFDVKD. The CDR3 is 15 amino acids. CDR3 DNA sequence: TGTGTCACCAGTGATTTTCTAGCGGGACAGTATGAGCAGTTCTTC. Its protein is CVTSDFLAGQYEQFF.

Of note for this clonotype: This CDR3 is missing its conserved last phenylalanine or tryptophan, likely due to a read error. V and J are TRBV6-5 and TRBJ2-7; 7 bases match TRBD2. Germline CDR1 is MNHEY and CDR2 is SVGAGI. After removal of 10 bases from V and 0 bases from J, the junction contained 9 bases not matched to a gene. The CDR3 has 14 residues. The CDR3 coding sequence is TGTGCCACCTCGACTAGCCGACTCTCCTACGAGCAGTACTTA. Protein sequence: CATSTSRLSYEQYL.

This rearrangement joins TRBV28 to TRBJ1-3; D not certain. CDR1 and CDR2 from the germline V gene are MDHEN and SYDVKM. V dropped 6 bases and J dropped 2 bases, with 14 bases sitting between them. CDR3 length: 15 amino acids. This CDR3 is CASSPLPGTGNTIYF. CDR3 in DNA: TGTGCCAGCAGCCCTTTGCCAGGAACTGGAAACACCATATATTTT.

This clonotype was seen a few times. The chain couples TRBV4-2 to TRBJ1-4, with 7 nucleotides matching TRBD1. CDR3 length equals 16 residues. The ends lost 3 bases at V and 4 bases at J; junction bases unmatched: 8. Germline lookup yields CDR1 LGHNA and CDR2 YNFKEQ. The CDR3 region has the DNA TGTGCCAGCAGCCAGGGACAGCCTTCGAATAATGAAAAACTGTTTTTT. Translation gives CASSQGQPSNNEKLFF.

The chain carries TRBV11-3 and TRBJ2-7, with no clear D. The CDR3 is 12 residues long. The germline gives CDR1 SGHNT, CDR2 YENEEA. V shed 10 bases and J shed 2 bases, with 12 bases lying between them. CDR3 bases: TGTGCCAACCAACGGTTGACCTACGAGCAGTACTTC. Its protein is CANQRLTYEQYF.

A note on this clonotype: At one end the junction does not follow the germline gene, possibly because of a read error. The gene calls are TRBV6-1 and TRBJ1-3; TRBD1 might be the D (6 bases). Per germline, CDR1 MNHNS and CDR2 SASEGT. There are 16 residues in the CDR3. CDR3 amino acids: CASSITGRGRINTVYF. The CDR3 nucleotides read TGTGCCAGCAGTATCACGGGGAGGGGGAGGATAAACACCGTATATTTT.

Comment on this clonotype: A much larger clone differs from this one at a single base, so this may be a read error. The V and J genes are TRBV29-1 and TRBJ1-1, with unresolved D. Germline CDR1 reads SQVTM; CDR2 reads ANQGSEA. The CDR3 extends over 13 amino acids. The CDR3 DNA reads as TGCAACGCTCAAAGCAAGAAGAACACTGAAGCTTTCTTT. This gives the protein CNAQSKKNTEAFF.

Of note for this clonotype: A much more abundant neighbour one base away suggests this may be a read error. DNA for the CDR3: TGTGCCAGCAGCTTAGAGGCGACAGGGGTTGAAAAACTGTTTTTT. It yields the protein CASSLEATGVEKLFF. The V and J genes are TRBV11-2 and TRBJ1-4, with 8 bases that match TRBD1. From germline, CDR1 is SGHAT and CDR2 FQNNGV. V trimming: 0 bases; J trimming: 7 bases; junction bases outside the gene matches: 4. This CDR3 has 15 residues.

The CDR3 reads CACSAGASVDEQYF. The CDR3 region has the DNA TGTGCCTGTAGCGCGGGCGCGAGTGTCGACGAGCAGTACTTC. The genes are TRBV5-4 and TRBJ2-7; TRBD2 might be the D (5 bases). From germline, CDR1 is SGHNT and CDR2 YYREEE (reference sequence). V dropped 10 bases and J dropped 5 bases, with 22 bases sitting between them. There are 14 residues in the CDR3.

At least ten counts were recorded for this clonotype. The V gene is TRBV7-9, the J gene TRBJ2-7; 10 bases line up with TRBD2. Germline assignment: CDR1 SEHNR and CDR2 FQNEAQ (reference sequence). The CDR3 length is 15 residues. Trimming at V came to 4 bases and at J to 3 bases, leaving 6 bases not matched to a gene. The CDR3 nucleotides read TGTGCCAGCAGCTCGGAGACTAGCGGGTACTACGAGCAGTACTTC. Translating it yields CASSSETSGYYEQYF. Supplemented by reference TRBV7-9 and TRBJ2-7, the full variable domain reads DTGVSQNPRHKITKRGQNVTFRCDPISEHNRLYWYRQTLGQGPEFLTYFQNEAQLEKSRLLSDRFSAERPKGSFSTLEIQRTEQGDSAMYLCASSSETSGYYEQYFGPGTRLTVT.

A note on this clonotype: The junction differs from germline at one of its ends, possibly a read error. The V and J genes are TRBV6-5 and TRBJ1-1, with TRBD1 matching over 7 bases. Germline CDR1 is MNHEY and CDR2 is SVGAGI. The CDR3 loop spans 15 amino acids. The CDR3 reads CTSSYSLTGSTEAFF. As DNA, the CDR3 is TGTACCAGCAGTTACTCCCTGACAGGGTCGACTGAAGCTTTCTTT.

A remark on this clonotype: At one boundary the junction diverges from the germline segment, which might be a read error. The chain links TRBV29-1 to TRBJ1-1; possibly TRBD1 for D (6 bases). From germline, CDR1 is SQVTM and CDR2 ANQGSEA. This CDR3 has 12 amino acids. In DNA, the CDR3 is TGCAGAGTTGACAGGATGAACACTGAAGCTTTCTTC. It encodes CRVDRMNTEAFF.

About this clonotype itself: A read error is likely, as this CDR3 ends without the conserved phenylalanine or tryptophan. The chain couples TRBV12-3 or TRBV12-4 to TRBJ2-7; 11 positions match TRBD1. Trimming removed 5 bases from V and 2 bases from J; junction bases left unmatched: 5. The CDR3 runs to 15 residues. CDR3 nucleotides: TGTGCCAGCAGTACGGGGACAGGGGGGCCCTACGAGCAGTACTTA. This codes for CASSTGTGGPYEQYL.

The chain is built from TRBV10-3 and TRBJ2-7, with D unresolved. Trimming stripped 4 bases from V and 7 bases from J, with 11 bases between. The CDR3 is 12 residues long. Germline V gene lookup returns CDR1 ENHRY and CDR2 SYGVKD. CDR3 residues: CAISGARQEQYF. The CDR3 nucleotides are TGTGCCATCAGTGGAGCCAGACAAGAGCAGTACTTC.

Worth noting for this clonotype: The junction shows a germline mismatch at one end, possibly a read error. The chain employs TRBV6-2 or TRBV6-3 and TRBJ2-5, with 9 bases lining up with TRBD1. Germline values: CDR1 MNHEY, CDR2 SVGEGT. The CDR3 is 15 residues long. DNA of the CDR3: TGTGCCAGCAGACTCCGGACAGGGGTCGGAGAGACCCACTACTTC. Amino acids: CASRLRTGVGETHYF.

In its sample, this clonotype was seen a few times. The final CDR3 position lacks the conserved phenylalanine or tryptophan, pointing to a likely read error. The chain carries TRBV6-1 and TRBJ1-5, with 11 bases lining up with TRBD1. The end of the DNA aligns better with TRBJ2-3, so the J call may be wrong. This CDR3 contains 13 residues. Germline V CDR1 and CDR2: MNHNS, SASEGT. CDR3 protein: CASWTGGRQPQYS. CDR3 DNA: TGTGCCAGTTGGACAGGGGGCCGTCAGCCCCAGTATTCT.

The chain recombines TRBV4-1 with TRBJ2-5; D is ambiguous. V dropped 4 bases and J dropped 5 bases, with 14 bases sitting between them. The CDR3 contains 14 residues. CDR1 MGHRA and CDR2 YSYEKL come from the germline V gene. DNA of the CDR3: TGCGCCAGCAGCCCTTCATGGTGCGATGAGACCCAGTACTTC. As protein: CASSPSWCDETQYF.

Points on this clonotype: The junction does not match germline at one end; this may be a read error. V is TRBV30 and J is TRBJ2-1; no clear D gene. CDR3 length: 13 amino acids. Germline loops: CDR1 GTSNPN, CDR2 SVGIG (reference sequence). The CDR3 loop is CAWTPATYSEQFF. CDR3 nucleotides: TGTGCCTGGACTCCAGCGACCTACAGTGAGCAGTTCTTC.

Only a few counts were recorded for this clonotype. V gene TRBV10-2 combines with J gene TRBJ2-5; D is perhaps TRBD2 (6 bases). CDR3 size: 16 residues. Germline assignment: CDR1 WSHSY and CDR2 SAAADI. Trimming pared 4 bases from V and 4 bases from J, leaving 19 bases between. The CDR3: CASSAGLLAARETQYF. The CDR3 DNA reads TGCGCCAGCAGTGCCGGGTTACTAGCAGCTCGAGAGACCCAGTACTTC.

This clonotype was seen more than once but under ten times. A much larger clone lies one base from this, so it may be a read error. This chain links TRBV11-1 with TRBJ2-7; D is perhaps TRBD1 (5 bases). V gave up 5 bases and J gave up 7 bases, with 24 bases separating them. This CDR3 has 16 residues. Looked up from germline, CDR1 is SGHAT and CDR2 is FQDESV (reference sequence). The CDR3 DNA is TGTGCCAGCAGCCTGCGCGTCAGGGCGTCCCTGTGGGAGCAGTACTTC. This gives the protein CASSLRVRASLWEQYF.